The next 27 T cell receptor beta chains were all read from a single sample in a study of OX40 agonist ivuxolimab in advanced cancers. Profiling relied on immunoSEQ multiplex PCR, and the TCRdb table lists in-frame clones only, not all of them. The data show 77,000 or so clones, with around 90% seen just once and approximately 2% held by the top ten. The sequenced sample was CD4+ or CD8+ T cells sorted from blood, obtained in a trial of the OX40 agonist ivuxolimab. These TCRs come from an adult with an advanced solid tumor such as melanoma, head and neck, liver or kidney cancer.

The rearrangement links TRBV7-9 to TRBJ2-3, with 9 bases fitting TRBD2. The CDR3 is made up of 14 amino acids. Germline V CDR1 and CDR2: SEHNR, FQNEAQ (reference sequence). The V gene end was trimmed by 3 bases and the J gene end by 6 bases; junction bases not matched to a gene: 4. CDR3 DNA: TGTGCCAGCAGCTTTAGCGGGAGCGCCGATACGCAGTATTTT. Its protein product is CASSFSGSADTQYF.

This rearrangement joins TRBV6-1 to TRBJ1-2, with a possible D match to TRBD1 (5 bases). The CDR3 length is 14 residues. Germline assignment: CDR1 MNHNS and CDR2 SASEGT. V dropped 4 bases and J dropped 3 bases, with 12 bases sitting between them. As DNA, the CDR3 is TGTGCCAGCAGTGCGATCCAGGGATACTATGGCTACACCTTC. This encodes CASSAIQGYYGYTF.

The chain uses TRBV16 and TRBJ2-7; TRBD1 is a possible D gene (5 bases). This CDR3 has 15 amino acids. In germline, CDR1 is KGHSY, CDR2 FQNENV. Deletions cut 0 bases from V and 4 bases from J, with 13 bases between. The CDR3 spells CASSQSGQGSYEQYF. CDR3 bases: TGTGCCAGCAGCCAATCAGGGCAGGGAAGTTACGAGCAGTACTTC.

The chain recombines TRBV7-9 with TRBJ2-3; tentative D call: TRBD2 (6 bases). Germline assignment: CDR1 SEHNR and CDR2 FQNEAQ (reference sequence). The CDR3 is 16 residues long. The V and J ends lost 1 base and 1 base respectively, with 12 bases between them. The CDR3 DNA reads TGTGCCAGCAGCTTAGTCTCGGCTAGCGGCACAGATACGCAGTATTTT. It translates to CASSLVSASGTDTQYF.

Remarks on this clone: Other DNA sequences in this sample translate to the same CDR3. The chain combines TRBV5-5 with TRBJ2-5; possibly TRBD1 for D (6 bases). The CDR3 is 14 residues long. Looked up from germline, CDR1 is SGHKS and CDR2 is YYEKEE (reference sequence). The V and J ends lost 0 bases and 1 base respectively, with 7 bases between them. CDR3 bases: TGTGCCAGCAGCTTGGCAGGGGCCCAAGAGACCCAGTACTTC. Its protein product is CASSLAGAQETQYF. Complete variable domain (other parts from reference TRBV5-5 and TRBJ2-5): DAGVTQSPTHLIKTRGQQVTLRCSPISGHKSVSWYQQVLGQGPQFIFQYYEKEERGRGNFPDRFSARQFPNYSSELNVNALLLGDSALYLCASSLAGAQETQYFGPGTRLLVL.

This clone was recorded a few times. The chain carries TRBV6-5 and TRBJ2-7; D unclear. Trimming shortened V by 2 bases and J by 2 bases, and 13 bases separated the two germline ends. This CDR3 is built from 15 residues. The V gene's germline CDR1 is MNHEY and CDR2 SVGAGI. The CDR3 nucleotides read TGTGCCAGCAGTTACGATCGGGCTAGGACCTACGAGCAGTACTTC. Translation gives CASSYDRARTYEQYF.

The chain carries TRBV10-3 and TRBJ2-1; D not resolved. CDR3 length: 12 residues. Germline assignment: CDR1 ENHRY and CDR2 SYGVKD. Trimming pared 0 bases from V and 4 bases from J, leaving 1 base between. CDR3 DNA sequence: TGTGCCATCAGTGAGTCTTACAATGAGCAGTTCTTC. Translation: CAISESYNEQFF.

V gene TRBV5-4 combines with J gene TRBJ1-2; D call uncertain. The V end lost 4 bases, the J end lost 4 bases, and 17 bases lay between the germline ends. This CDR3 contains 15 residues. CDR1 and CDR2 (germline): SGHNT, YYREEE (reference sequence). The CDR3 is CASSPEPQVVYGYTF. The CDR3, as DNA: TGTGCCAGCAGCCCCGAACCCCAGGTTGTCTATGGCTACACCTTC.

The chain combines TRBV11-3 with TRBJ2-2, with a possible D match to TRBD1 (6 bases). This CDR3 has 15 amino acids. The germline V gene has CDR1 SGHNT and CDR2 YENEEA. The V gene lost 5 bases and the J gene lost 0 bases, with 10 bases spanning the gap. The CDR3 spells CASSGGSSNTGELFF. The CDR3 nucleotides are TGTGCCAGCAGCGGGGGCAGTTCGAACACCGGGGAGCTGTTTTTT.

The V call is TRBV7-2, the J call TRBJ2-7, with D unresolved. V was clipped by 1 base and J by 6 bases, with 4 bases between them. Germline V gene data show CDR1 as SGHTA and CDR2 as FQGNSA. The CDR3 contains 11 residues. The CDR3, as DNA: TGTGCCAGCAGCTTAGATGGCGAGCAGTACTTC. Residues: CASSLDGEQYF.

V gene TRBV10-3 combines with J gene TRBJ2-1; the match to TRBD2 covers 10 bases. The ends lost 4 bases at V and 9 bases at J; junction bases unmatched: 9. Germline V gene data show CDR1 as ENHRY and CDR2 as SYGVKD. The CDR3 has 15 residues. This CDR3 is CAISGEAGGPGEQFF. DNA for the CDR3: TGTGCCATCAGTGGTGAAGCGGGGGGGCCCGGTGAGCAGTTCTTC.

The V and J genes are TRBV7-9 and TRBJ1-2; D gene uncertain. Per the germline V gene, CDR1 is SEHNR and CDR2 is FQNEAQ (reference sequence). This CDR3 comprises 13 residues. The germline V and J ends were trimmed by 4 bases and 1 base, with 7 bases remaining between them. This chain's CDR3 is CASSSGYNYGYTF. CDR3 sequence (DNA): TGTGCCAGCAGCTCTGGGTATAACTATGGCTACACCTTC.

CDR3 bases: TGCGCCAGCAGCAGGGACGGGACCTCCCCCGGGGAAGCTTTCTTT. Its translation: CASSRDGTSPGEAFF. The chain recombines TRBV5-1 with TRBJ1-1; possibly TRBD1 for D (5 bases). This CDR3 spans 15 amino acids. Looked up from germline, CDR1 is SGHRS and CDR2 is YFSETQ. V was cut by 4 bases and J by 8 bases, with 21 bases left in between.

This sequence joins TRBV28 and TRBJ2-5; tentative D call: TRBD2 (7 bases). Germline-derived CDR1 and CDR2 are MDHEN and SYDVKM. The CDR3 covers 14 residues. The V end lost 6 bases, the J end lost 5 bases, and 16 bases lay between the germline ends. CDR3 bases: TGTGCCAGCAGGGCGTCGGGGGGCGGGGAGACCCAGTACTTC. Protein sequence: CASRASGGGETQYF.

Here the CDR3 reads CASSFDPYYEQYF. CDR3 nucleotides: TGTGCCAGCAGCTTCGACCCTTACTACGAGCAGTACTTC. V usage is TRBV5-4 and J usage is TRBJ2-7; no firm D call. V lost 2 bases and J lost 3, with 9 bases in between. The CDR3 runs to 13 residues. Germline V lookup: CDR1 SGHNT, CDR2 YYREEE (reference sequence). Filled out from reference TRBV5-4 and TRBJ2-7, the complete variable domain reads ETGVTQSPTHLIKTRGQQVTLRCSSQSGHNTVSWYQQALGQGPQFIFQYYREEENGRGNFPPRFSGLQFPNYSSELNVNALELDDSALYLCASSFDPYYEQYFGPGTRLTVT.

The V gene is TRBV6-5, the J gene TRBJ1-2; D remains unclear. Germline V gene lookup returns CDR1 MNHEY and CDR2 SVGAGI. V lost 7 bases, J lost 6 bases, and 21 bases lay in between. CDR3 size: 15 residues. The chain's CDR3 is CASTSLRGVKDGYTF. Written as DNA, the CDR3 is TGTGCCAGCACCTCCCTACGGGGAGTAAAGGATGGCTACACCTTC.

In DNA, the CDR3 is TGTGCCAGCGGGCGTTCCCCTGAAGCTTTCTTT. Translating it yields CASGRSPEAFF. V gene TRBV11-2 combines with J gene TRBJ1-1; D is unclear. The CDR3 is 11 amino acids. The V gene lost 8 bases and the J gene lost 6 bases, with 10 bases spanning the gap. Germline assignment: CDR1 SGHAT and CDR2 FQNNGV.

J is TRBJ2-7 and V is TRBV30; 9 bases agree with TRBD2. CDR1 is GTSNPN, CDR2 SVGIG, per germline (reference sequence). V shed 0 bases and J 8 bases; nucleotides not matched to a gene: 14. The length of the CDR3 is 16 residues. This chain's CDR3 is CAWSVSRVAGAYKQYF. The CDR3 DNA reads TGTGCCTGGAGTGTTTCAAGGGTAGCGGGGGCCTATAAGCAGTACTTC.

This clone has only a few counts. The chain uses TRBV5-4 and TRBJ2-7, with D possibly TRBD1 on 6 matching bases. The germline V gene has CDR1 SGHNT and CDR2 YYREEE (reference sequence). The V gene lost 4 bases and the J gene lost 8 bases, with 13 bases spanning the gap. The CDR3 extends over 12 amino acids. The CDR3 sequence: CASSQDRYQQYF. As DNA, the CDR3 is TGTGCCAGCAGCCAAGACAGGTATCAGCAGTACTTC.

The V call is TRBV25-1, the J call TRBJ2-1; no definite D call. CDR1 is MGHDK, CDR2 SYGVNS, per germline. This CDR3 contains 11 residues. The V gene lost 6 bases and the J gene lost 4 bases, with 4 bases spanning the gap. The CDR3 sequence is CASRFYNEQFF. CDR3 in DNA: TGTGCCAGCAGGTTTTACAATGAGCAGTTCTTC.

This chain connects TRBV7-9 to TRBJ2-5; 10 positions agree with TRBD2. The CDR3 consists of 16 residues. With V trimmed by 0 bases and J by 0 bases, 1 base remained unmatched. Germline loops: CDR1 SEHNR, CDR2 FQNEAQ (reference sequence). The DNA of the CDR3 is TGTGCCAGCAGCTTAGCTAGCGGGGGGTACCAAGAGACCCAGTACTTC. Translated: CASSLASGGYQETQYF. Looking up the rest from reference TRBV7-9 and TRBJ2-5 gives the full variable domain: DTGVSQNPRHKITKRGQNVTFRCDPISEHNRLYWYRQTLGQGPEFLTYFQNEAQLEKSRLLSDRFSAERPKGSFSTLEIQRTEQGDSAMYLCASSLASGGYQETQYFGPGTRLLVL.

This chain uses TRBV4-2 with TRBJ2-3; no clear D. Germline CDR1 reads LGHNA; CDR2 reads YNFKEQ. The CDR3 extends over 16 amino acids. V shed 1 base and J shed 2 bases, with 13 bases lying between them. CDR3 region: CASSQVTGSNTDTQYF. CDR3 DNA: TGTGCCAGCAGCCAAGTAACCGGGTCGAACACAGATACGCAGTATTTT.

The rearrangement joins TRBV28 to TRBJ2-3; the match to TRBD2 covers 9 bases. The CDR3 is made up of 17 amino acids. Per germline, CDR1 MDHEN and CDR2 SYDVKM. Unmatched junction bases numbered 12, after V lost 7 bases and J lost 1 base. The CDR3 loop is CASKPPAGGPGTDTQYF. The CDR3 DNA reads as TGTGCCAGCAAGCCCCCTGCGGGGGGGCCGGGCACAGATACGCAGTATTTT.

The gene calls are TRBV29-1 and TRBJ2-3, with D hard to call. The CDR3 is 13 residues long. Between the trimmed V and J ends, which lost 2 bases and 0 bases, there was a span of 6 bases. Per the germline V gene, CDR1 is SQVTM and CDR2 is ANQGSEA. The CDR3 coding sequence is TGCAGCGTTGAATTAAGTAGCACAGATACGCAGTATTTT. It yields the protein CSVELSSTDTQYF.

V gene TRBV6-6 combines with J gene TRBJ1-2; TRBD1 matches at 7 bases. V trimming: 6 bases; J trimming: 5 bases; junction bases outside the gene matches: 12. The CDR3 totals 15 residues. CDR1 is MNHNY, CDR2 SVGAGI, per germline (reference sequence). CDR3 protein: CASSSTGEASYGYTF. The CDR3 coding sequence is TGTGCCAGCAGCAGTACAGGGGAAGCATCTTATGGCTACACCTTC.

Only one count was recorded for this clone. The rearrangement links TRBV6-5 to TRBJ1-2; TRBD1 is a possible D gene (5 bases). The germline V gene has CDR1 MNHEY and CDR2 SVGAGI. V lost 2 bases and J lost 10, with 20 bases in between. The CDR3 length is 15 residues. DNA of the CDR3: TGTGCCAGCAGTTACGGGGGAGGTTCAGGAGTTGACTACACCTTC. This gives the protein CASSYGGGSGVDYTF.

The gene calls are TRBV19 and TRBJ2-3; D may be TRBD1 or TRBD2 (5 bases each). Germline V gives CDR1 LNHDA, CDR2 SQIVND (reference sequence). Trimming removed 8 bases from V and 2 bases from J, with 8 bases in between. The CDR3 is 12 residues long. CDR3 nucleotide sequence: TGTGCCAGTGTGGGGGACACAGATACGCAGTATTTT. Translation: CASVGDTDTQYF.